This T cell receptor (beta chain) was recorded in a study of blood T cell repertoires in COVID-19. CDR1 and CDR2 (germline): LGHNA, YNFKEQ. V was cut by 3 bases and J by 4 bases, with 13 bases left in between. This CDR3 has 16 amino acids. Data came from immunoSEQ multiplex PCR; TCRdb stores just in-frame clones and leaves some out. Found here are a few hundred thousand clones, approximately 88% of them singletons; the top ten hold approximately 9%. V usage is TRBV4-2 and J usage is TRBJ1-6; perhaps TRBD1 as D (6 bases). The sequencing sample was made of PBMCs or T cells enriched from blood (not recorded which). This clonotype was sampled from a woman younger than 30 who had recovered from COVID-19. The CDR3 DNA reads as TGTGCCAGCAGCCAGGATACCGGACAGTATAATTCACCCCTCCACTTT. It translates to CASSQDTGQYNSPLHF.